The 22 T cell receptor beta chains given below trace back to one sample, sequenced in a study of blood T cells in healthy people across ages. Together with a sample-barcoded 5' primer, a J-beta primer mix was included in a second PCR lasting roughly 7 to 11 cycles. In TCRdb, the 5' RACE reads were re-called with MiXCR into one record per CDR3 protein. This table has about a million distinct CDR3 sequences, around 48% appearing once. The sample comprised blood. The origin of the receptors is a man aged 25-40 years in good health.

This chain links TRBV19 with TRBJ1-5; tentative D call: TRBD1 (6 bases). The V gene's germline CDR1 is LNHDA and CDR2 SQIVND (reference sequence). The CDR3 has 14 amino acids. V gave up 6 bases and J gave up 6 bases, with 15 bases separating them. CDR3 nucleotide sequence: TGTGCCAGTAGACGCCGTGGGGGGCCTCAGCCCCAGCATTTT. It specifies CASRRRGGPQPQHF. The full variable domain, completed using reference TRBV19 and TRBJ1-5, is DGGITQSPKYLFRKEGQNVTLSCEQNLNHDAMYWYRQDPGQGLRLIYYSQIVNDFQKGDIAEGYSVSREKKESFPLTVTSAQKNPTAFYLCASRRRGGPQPQHFGDGTRLSIL.

This clonotype was seen more than once but under ten times. The chain is built from TRBV12-3 or TRBV12-4 and TRBJ2-1; 10 bases are a match to TRBD2. Trimming cost V 6 bases and J 7 bases; bases outside gene matches: 12. There are 16 residues in the CDR3. CDR3 sequence: CASSSVRAGGRNEQFF. In nucleotides, the CDR3 is TGTGCCAGCAGCTCCGTTAGAGCGGGGGGGCGGAATGAGCAGTTCTTC.

The genes are TRBV20-1 and TRBJ1-6; tentatively, D is TRBD1 (5 bases). Trimming cost V 0 bases and J 7 bases, with 10 bases left between them. The CDR3 runs 14 residues. Germline V CDR1 and CDR2: DFQATT, SNEGSKA (reference sequence). The DNA for the CDR3 is TGCAGTGCTAGAGAGACAGAAACAAATTCACCCCTCCACTTT. It is translated as CSARETETNSPLHF.

The chain couples TRBV27 to TRBJ1-2, with 8 nucleotides matching TRBD1. The germline V gene has CDR1 MNHEY and CDR2 SMNVEV (reference sequence). The CDR3 covers 15 residues. Unmatched junction bases numbered 11, after V lost 4 bases and J lost 7 bases. The CDR3 is CASSSPGQGKGGYTF. As DNA, the CDR3 is TGTGCCAGCAGTTCCCCAGGACAGGGAAAGGGTGGCTACACCTTC.

The rearrangement links TRBV5-1 to TRBJ2-1; 9 bases are shared with TRBD1. CDR1 is SGHRS and CDR2 is YFSETQ in the germline V gene. The CDR3 is made up of 14 amino acids. With V trimmed by 3 bases and J by 7 bases, 5 bases remained unmatched. This chain's CDR3 is CASSWDGQGNEQFF. CDR3 nucleotide sequence: TGCGCCAGCAGCTGGGATGGACAGGGGAATGAGCAGTTCTTC.

The chain links TRBV6-5 to TRBJ1-4; D not resolved. Germline V gene lookup returns CDR1 MNHEY and CDR2 SVGAGI. Trimming left V 4 bases short and J 7 bases short, with 13 bases between. This CDR3 contains 14 residues. The CDR3 nucleotides read TGTGCCAGCAGTTCGACACCCCGGGGTGAAAAACTGTTTTTT. Its translation is CASSSTPRGEKLFF.

This clonotype was picked up a small number of times. The V gene is TRBV29-1, the J gene TRBJ2-1; 7 bases agree with TRBD1. Germline V gene lookup returns CDR1 SQVTM and CDR2 ANQGSEA. The junction had 6 bases not matched to a gene; V was cut back by 4 bases and J by 0 bases. The CDR3 is 15 residues long. CDR3 amino acids: CSVGQGTSSYNEQFF. In DNA, the CDR3 is TGCAGCGTTGGACAGGGCACTAGCTCCTACAATGAGCAGTTCTTC.

In this sample, this clonotype turned up once. J is TRBJ2-7 and V is TRBV6-5, with TRBD2 matching over 12 bases. V dropped 5 bases and J dropped 0; count of bases not matched to a gene: 2. The CDR3 totals 15 residues. Germline CDR1 is MNHEY and CDR2 is SVGAGI. The CDR3 protein is CASSELAGGSYEQYF. For the CDR3, the DNA is TGTGCCAGCAGTGAACTAGCGGGGGGCTCCTACGAGCAGTACTTC.

This clonotype occurred a few times. The rearrangement joins TRBV12-3 or TRBV12-4 to TRBJ1-1; 7 bases agree with TRBD1. The CDR3 contains 14 residues. V lost 6 bases and J lost 1; bases outside the gene matches: 5. The CDR3 loop reads CASRRGGGNTEAFF. For the CDR3, the DNA is TGTGCCAGCAGGAGAGGGGGCGGGAACACTGAAGCTTTCTTT.

The V and J genes are TRBV20-1 and TRBJ2-7; 8 nucleotides match TRBD1. Germline trimming cut 3 bases from V and 2 bases from J; bases unmatched to any gene: 9. This CDR3 is 15 amino acids long. In germline, CDR1 is DFQATT, CDR2 SNEGSKA (reference sequence). The CDR3 DNA sequence: TGCAGTGCTAGGACAGGACAGGGTATCACCTACGAGCAGTACTTC. Encoded protein: CSARTGQGITYEQYF.

There are a few counts of this clonotype. The chain uses TRBV4-3 and TRBJ1-2; D ambiguous. V was trimmed by 0 bases and J by 4 bases, leaving 15 bases between them. The CDR3 loop spans 16 amino acids. Germline CDR1 is LGHNA and CDR2 is YSLEER. The DNA of the CDR3 is TGCGCCAGCAGCCAAGATTATCGGCGGGATCGCTATGGCTACACCTTC. Translating gives CASSQDYRRDRYGYTF.

In its sample, this clonotype was seen a few times. V is TRBV7-2 and J is TRBJ2-7; either TRBD1 or TRBD2 may supply D (5 bases each). This CDR3 region has 16 residues. V was shortened by 0 bases and J by 3 bases, with 15 bases between the two germline ends. Germline CDR1 SGHTA, CDR2 FQGNSA. The CDR3 region has the DNA TGTGCCAGCAGCTTAGCGCCTACGGGGCGAGGCTACGAGCAGTACTTC. This translates into CASSLAPTGRGYEQYF.

J is TRBJ2-1 and V is TRBV4-2; maybe TRBD2 (5 bases). The CDR3 extends over 13 amino acids. The germline V gene encodes CDR1 LGHNA and CDR2 YNFKEQ. V lost 0 bases and J 6 bases, leaving 6 bases between the germline ends. CDR3 sequence: CASSQESGNEQFF. DNA of the CDR3: TGTGCCAGCAGCCAAGAGAGCGGCAATGAGCAGTTCTTC.

This clonotype was seen once. Its ends do not fully match the called genes, so a read error is possible. The V and J genes are TRBV4-3 and TRBJ2-1; TRBD1 aligns across 7 bases. This CDR3 has 19 residues. The germline CDR1 and CDR2 sequences are LGHNA and YSLEER. In nucleotides, the CDR3 is TGCGCCAGCAGCCAAGCTAACCCCAGACAGGGCGTGATCTACGATGAGCAGTTCTTC. Protein sequence: CASSQANPRQGVIYDEQFF.

V gene TRBV4-1 combines with J gene TRBJ2-4; 10 nucleotides line up with TRBD1. The tail of the sequence fits TRBJ2-7 better, so the J call may be wrong. This CDR3 contains 16 residues. Germline CDR1 and CDR2: MGHRA and YSYEKL. CDR3 residues: CASSQDKGTGAYEQYF. The CDR3 DNA is TGCGCCAGCAGCCAAGATAAGGGGACAGGGGCCTACGAGCAGTACTTC.

The chain combines TRBV5-6 with TRBJ1-1; D ambiguous. This CDR3 has 16 amino acids. The ends were cut back, 0 bases at V and 0 bases at J, with 12 bases in the middle. CDR1 is SGHDT, CDR2 YYEEEE, per germline. The CDR3 DNA is TGTGCCAGCAGCTTGGGTGCAACGGTACTGAACACTGAAGCTTTCTTT. Its translation is CASSLGATVLNTEAFF.

This clonotype was picked up a small number of times. The V gene is TRBV28, the J gene TRBJ2-4; unclear D gene. The CDR3 spans 11 residues. The germline V gene has CDR1 MDHEN and CDR2 SYDVKM. The V gene lost 8 bases and the J gene lost 1 base, with 3 bases spanning the gap. The CDR3 bases are TGTGCCAGCTTTGCCAAAAACATTCAGTACTTC. It translates to CASFAKNIQYF.

The chain combines TRBV20-1 with TRBJ2-3; 9 nucleotides line up with TRBD2. The CDR3 loop spans 13 amino acids. V trimming: 6 bases; J trimming: 4 bases; junction bases outside the gene matches: 5. Per germline, CDR1 DFQATT and CDR2 SNEGSKA (reference sequence). The CDR3 sequence is CSAKAGGADTQYF. The CDR3 region has the DNA TGCAGTGCCAAAGCGGGAGGCGCAGATACGCAGTATTTT.

This rearrangement joins TRBV20-1 to TRBJ2-7; a possible D gene is TRBD1 (6 bases). The CDR3 is made up of 14 amino acids. Germline V gene sequence: CDR1 DFQATT, CDR2 SNEGSKA (reference sequence). Trimming stripped 0 bases from V and 6 bases from J, with 15 bases between. CDR3 sequence: CSARDRTGWAEQYF. CDR3 in DNA: TGCAGTGCTAGAGATCGAACAGGGTGGGCCGAGCAGTACTTC.

On this clonotype: A junction boundary mismatches the germline segment, possibly from a read error. The chain carries TRBV27 and TRBJ2-3; 9 bases map to TRBD1. The germline V gene has CDR1 MNHEY and CDR2 SMNVEV (reference sequence). The length of the CDR3 is 14 residues. DNA of the CDR3: TGTGTCAGCAGTCTGGGACAGGGAACAGATACGCAGTATTTT. Translating it yields CVSSLGQGTDTQYF.

The CDR3 DNA is TGTGCCAGCAGCTTATCACATCAAACGCTCAGCAGGGTGACCCAGTACTTC. Translation gives CASSLSHQTLSRVTQYF. V gene TRBV7-2 combines with J gene TRBJ2-5, with D perhaps matching TRBD1 (5 bases). The V end was cut by 2 bases, the J end by 7 bases, with 23 bases between. The CDR3 has 17 residues. Germline V gene lookup returns CDR1 SGHTA and CDR2 FQGNSA.

The table lists this clonotype with a few counts. The chain is built from TRBV12-3 or TRBV12-4 and TRBJ2-2; tentatively, D is TRBD1 or TRBD2 (5 bases each). The CDR3 is 14 amino acids. With 1 base removed from V and 4 bases from J, the gap between germline ends came to 7 bases. For the CDR3, the DNA is TGTGCCAGCAGTTTAGAGGGGAGCACCGGGGAGCTGTTTTTT. It codes for CASSLEGSTGELFF.